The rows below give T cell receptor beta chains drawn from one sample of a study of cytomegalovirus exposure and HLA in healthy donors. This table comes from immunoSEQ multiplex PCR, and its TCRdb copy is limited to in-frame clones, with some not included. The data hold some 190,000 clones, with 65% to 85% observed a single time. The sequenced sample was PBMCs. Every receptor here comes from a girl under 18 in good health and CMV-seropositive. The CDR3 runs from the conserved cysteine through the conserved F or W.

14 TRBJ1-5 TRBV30 CAWTTGRFNQPQHF
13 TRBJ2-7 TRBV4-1 CASSHREAGEQYF
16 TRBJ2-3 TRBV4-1 CASSQSEDSRADTQYF
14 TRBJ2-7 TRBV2 CASSALRAGSEQYF
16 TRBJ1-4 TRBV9 CASSVEGDRVNEKLFF
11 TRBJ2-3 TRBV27 CASHFGDTQYF
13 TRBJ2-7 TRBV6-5 CASSYTRVHEQYF
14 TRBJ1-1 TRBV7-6 CASSFGTANTEAFF
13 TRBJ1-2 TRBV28 CASSFIPNYGYTF
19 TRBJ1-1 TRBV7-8 CASSLAFTGTGVLNTEAFF
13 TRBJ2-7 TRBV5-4 CASSVSGTYEQYF
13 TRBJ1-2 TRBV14 CASSQDYSYGYTF
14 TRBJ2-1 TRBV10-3 CAISGASGSNEQFF
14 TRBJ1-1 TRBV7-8 CASSLVEVNTEAFF
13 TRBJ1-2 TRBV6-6 CASIFEGSMGYTF
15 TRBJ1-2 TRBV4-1 CASSYHPAGAYGYTF
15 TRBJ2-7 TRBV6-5 CASSYRIAVVNEQYF
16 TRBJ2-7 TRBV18 CASSPQALGGRYEQYF
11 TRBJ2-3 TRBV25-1 CASSYGDTQYF
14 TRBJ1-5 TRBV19 CASSINRGGQPQHF
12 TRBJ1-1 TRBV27 CASSTAYTEAFF
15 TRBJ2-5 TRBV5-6 CASSTYRGSRETQYF
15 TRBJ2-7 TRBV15 CATSSPTSGIYEQYF
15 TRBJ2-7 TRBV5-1 CASSPEQGLSYEQYF
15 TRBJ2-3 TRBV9 CASSVATGSTDTQYF
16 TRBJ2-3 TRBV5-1 CASGGDLAGATDTQYF
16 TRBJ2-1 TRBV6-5 CASSYRDRNPYNEQFF
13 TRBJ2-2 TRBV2 CASSRGLAGELFF
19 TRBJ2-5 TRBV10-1 CASSPGTSGRETLEETQYF
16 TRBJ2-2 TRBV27 CASSLYAGMSTGELFF
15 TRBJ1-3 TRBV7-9 CASSPTGTGGNTIYF
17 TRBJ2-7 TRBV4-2 CASSQDPLAGGPHEQYF
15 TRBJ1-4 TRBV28 CASSSDRGTNEKLFF
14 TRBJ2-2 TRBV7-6 CASSLGGSTGELFF
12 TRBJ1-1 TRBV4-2 CASSTGNTEAFF
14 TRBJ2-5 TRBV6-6 CASLTSGGGETQYF
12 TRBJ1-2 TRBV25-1 CATRLEGYGYTF
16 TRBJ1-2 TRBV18 CASSHGGGLTPYGYTF
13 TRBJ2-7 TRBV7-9 CAGTGTRAHEQYF
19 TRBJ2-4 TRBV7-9 CASSLVLAGGPLAKNIQYF
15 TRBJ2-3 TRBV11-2 CASSADVTMADTQYF
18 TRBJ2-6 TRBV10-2 CASRDGTSGYSGANVLTF
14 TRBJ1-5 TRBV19 CASSMTGLAQPQHF
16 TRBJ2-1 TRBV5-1 CASSPYPGVPYNEQFF
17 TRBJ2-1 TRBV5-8 CASSGWGGGFSYNEQFF
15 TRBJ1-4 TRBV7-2 CASSTYRDANEKLFF
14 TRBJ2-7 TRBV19 CASSTDRDTYEQYF
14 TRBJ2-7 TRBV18 CASSQGRVGYEQYF